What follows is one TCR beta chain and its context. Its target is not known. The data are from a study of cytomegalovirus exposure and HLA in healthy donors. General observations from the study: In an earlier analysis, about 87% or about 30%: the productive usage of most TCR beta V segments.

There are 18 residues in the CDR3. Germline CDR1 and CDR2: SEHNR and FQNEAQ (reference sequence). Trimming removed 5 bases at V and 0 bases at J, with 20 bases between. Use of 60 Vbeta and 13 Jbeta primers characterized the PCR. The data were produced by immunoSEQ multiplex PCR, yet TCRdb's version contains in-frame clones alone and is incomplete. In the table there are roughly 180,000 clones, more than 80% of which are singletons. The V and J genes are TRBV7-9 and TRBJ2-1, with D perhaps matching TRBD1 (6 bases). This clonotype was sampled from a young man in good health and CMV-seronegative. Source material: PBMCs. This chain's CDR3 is CASSPPGHLSFSYNEQFF. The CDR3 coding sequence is TGTGCCAGCAGCCCCCCGGGACACCTTTCTTTCTCCTACAATGAGCAGTTCTTC.